This T cell receptor (beta chain) was found in a study of shared T cell receptors in the human thymus. The CDR3 consists of 14 residues. CDR1 SGHDN and CDR2 FVKESK come from the germline V gene. With 4 bases clipped from V and 4 bases from J, the junction kept 4 bases outside the gene matches. The repertoire was sequenced with immunoSEQ multiplex PCR; TCRdb's copy has only in-frame clones and lacks some. The table includes 640,000 or so clones, 87% detected once. These data also formed part of another study, on human thymus T cells. As that study records: Serving as donors were healthy Finnish infants, each of whom was having open corrective surgery for congenital heart defects. Thymus pieces cut out during corrective heart surgery were the tissue that was used. Usage of V and J genes appeared biased in thymic and blood repertoires.

The sequence was obtained from a boy younger than two with a congenital heart defect. The chain has TRBV14 and TRBJ2-1, with 7 bases matching TRBD2. The sample consisted of thymocytes. The CDR3 region has the DNA TGTGCCAGCAGCCCGAGCGGGGAGTACAATGAGCAGTTCTTC. It specifies CASSPSGEYNEQFF.